This paragraph covers one T cell receptor beta chain sequence. V lost 6 bases and J 0 bases, leaving 15 bases between the germline ends. Germline-derived CDR1 and CDR2 are MNHEY and SMNVEV (reference sequence). This CDR3 is 15 amino acids long. Sequencing used immunoSEQ multiplex PCR; TCRdb keeps in-frame clones, though not all of them. The table lists more than 85,000 clones, 70% to 90% of them singletons, with 4% to 4.5% in the top ten. The data stem from a study of cytomegalovirus exposure and HLA in healthy donors. This chain uses TRBV27 with TRBJ2-7; TRBD2 might be the D (5 bases). This clonotype originated in a woman aged 18-30 years in good health and CMV-seropositive. The specimen was PBMCs. CDR3: CASRKRVEDSYEQYF. The CDR3, as DNA: TGTGCCAGCAGAAAAAGGGTGGAGGACTCCTACGAGCAGTACTTC.